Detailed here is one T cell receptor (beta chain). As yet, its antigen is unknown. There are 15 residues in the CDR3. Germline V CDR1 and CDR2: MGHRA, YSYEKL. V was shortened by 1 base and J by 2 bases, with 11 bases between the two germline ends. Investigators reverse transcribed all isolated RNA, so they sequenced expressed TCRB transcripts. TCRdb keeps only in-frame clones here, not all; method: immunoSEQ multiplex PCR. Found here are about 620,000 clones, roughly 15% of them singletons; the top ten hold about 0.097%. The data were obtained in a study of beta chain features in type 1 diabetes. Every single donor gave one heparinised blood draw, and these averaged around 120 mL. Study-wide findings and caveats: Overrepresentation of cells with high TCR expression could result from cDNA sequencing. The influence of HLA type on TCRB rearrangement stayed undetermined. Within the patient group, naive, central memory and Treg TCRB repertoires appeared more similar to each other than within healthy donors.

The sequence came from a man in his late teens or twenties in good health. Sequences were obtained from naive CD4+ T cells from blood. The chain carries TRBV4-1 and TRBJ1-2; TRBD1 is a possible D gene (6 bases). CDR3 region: CASSQGPGANYGYTF. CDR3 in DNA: TGCGCCAGCAGCCAAGGCCCAGGGGCCAACTATGGCTACACCTTC.